The rows below give T cell receptor beta chains drawn from one sample of a study of blood T cell repertoires in COVID-19. Method: immunoSEQ multiplex PCR; TCRdb's copy keeps in-frame clones and lacks some. The sample has 470,000 or so clones, around 85% seen once. The sequenced material came from peripheral blood. The source of these receptors is a human donor in a cohort sampled during active COVID-19. Each CDR3 is given with its conserved first and last residue. A D gene is named only where the DNA matches it firmly. Clone size appears in some rows only: once, few, many, or a class for an expanded clone.

v_gene	d_gene	j_gene	abundance	CDR3nt	CDR3aa
TRBV24-1	TRBD1	TRBJ2-7	NA	TGTGCCACCAGTGATTTTGGTACAGGGGGCTCCTACGAGCAGTACTTC	CATSDFGTGGSYEQYF
TRBV29-1	NA	TRBJ1-1	NA	TGCAGCGTTGTGCCAGCTAGCGTGAACACTGAAGCTTTCTTT	CSVVPASVNTEAFF
TRBV29-1	TRBD1	TRBJ1-1	NA	TGCAGCGTTTCGAAGAGCAGGGGGACTGAAGCTTTCTTT	CSVSKSRGTEAFF
TRBV18	TRBD2	TRBJ2-7	once	TGTGCCAGCTCACGGGGACTAGCGGGATACGAGCAGTACTTC	CASSRGLAGYEQYF
TRBV4-3	NA	TRBJ1-1	once	TGCGCCAGCAGCCAAGATTTCGCGGCAGCCACTGAAGCTTTCTTT	CASSQDFAAATEAFF
TRBV6-5	TRBD1	TRBJ1-2	NA	TGTGCCAGCACGAGGGACAGGGACGTGCATGGCTACACCTTC	CASTRDRDVHGYTF
TRBV19	TRBD2	TRBJ2-3	once	TGTGCCAGTAGTATCATCGGGGGAGGGCTAGCGGCCACAGATACGCAGTATTTT	CASSIIGGGLAATDTQYF
TRBV30	NA	TRBJ1-5	NA	TGTGCCTGGAGTGGGGCGGGGGACGAGGGCAATCAGCCCCAGCATTTT	CAWSGAGDEGNQPQHF
TRBV7-8	NA	TRBJ1-6	NA	TGTGCCAGCAGCCGGAACATGGGCCTTAATAATTCACCCCTCCACTTT	CASSRNMGLNNSPLHF
TRBV2	NA	TRBJ2-7	few	TGTGCCAGCAAGGTAGAGGGCAACTCCTACGAGCAGTACTTC	CASKVEGNSYEQYF
TRBV25-1	NA	TRBJ1-1	NA	TGTGCCAGCAGTACGGGACATCTCAACACTGAAGCTTTCTTT	CASSTGHLNTEAFF
TRBV6-5	NA	TRBJ2-3	NA	TGTGCCAGCAGTTACTTGGCGGGGTCAATTTTTGATACGCAGTATTTT	CASSYLAGSIFDTQYF
TRBV6-6	TRBD2	TRBJ2-5	NA	TGTGCCAGCAGTCGAAGCTCAGGACTAGCGGGAGAGACCCAGTACTTC	CASSRSSGLAGETQYF
TRBV19	TRBD1	TRBJ1-1	NA	TGTGCCAGTAGTATTGTGGGACAGCTGAACACTGAAGCTTTCTTT	CASSIVGQLNTEAFF
TRBV3-1/TRBV3-2	NA	TRBJ1-2	NA	TGTGCCAGCAGCCAACTCACAGGGTCGAGTGGCTACACCTTC	CASSQLTGSSGYTF
TRBV5-5	TRBD2	TRBJ2-1	NA	TGTGCCAGCAGCTTGGGAGGAGCAGCGGGAGCTCGCGAGCAGTTCTTC	CASSLGGAAGAREQFF
TRBV7-2	NA	TRBJ1-3	NA	TGTGCCAGCAGCTTAGGGGGGCCTGGAAACACCATATATTTT	CASSLGGPGNTIYF
TRBV10-3	NA	TRBJ1-5	NA	TGTGCCATCAGTGAGTCGGGACCGGGACAAGGGTATCAGCCCCAGCATTTT	CAISESGPGQGYQPQHF
TRBV6-5	TRBD1	TRBJ2-7	NA	TGTGCCAGCAGTTCCCCATCACAGGGGAGCTCCTACGAGCAGTACTTC	CASSSPSQGSSYEQYF
TRBV7-9	NA	TRBJ1-2	NA	TGTGCCAGCAGCTTAGACAGGGAAGCTCGCGGCTACACCTTC	CASSLDREARGYTF
TRBV5-1	NA	TRBJ1-2	NA	TGCGCCAGCAGCTTGGCGGAGGCCCGCCTCTACACCTTC	CASSLAEARLYTF
TRBV4-3	NA	TRBJ2-1	NA	TGCGCCAGCAGCCACAAGCCAGGAATAAGTGAGCAGTTCTTC	CASSHKPGISEQFF
TRBV5-4	NA	TRBJ2-3	NA	TGTGCCAGCAGCCTGGGACTTGACTATAGCACAGATACGCAGTATTTT	CASSLGLDYSTDTQYF
TRBV6-2/TRBV6-3	TRBD2	TRBJ2-5	NA	TGTGCCAGCAGTGGACTAGCGGGAGTCCCCGAGACCCAGTACTTC	CASSGLAGVPETQYF
TRBV7-3	NA	TRBJ2-5	NA	TGTGCCAGCAGCTTAGATTTGCGAGGCTACGGAGAGACCCAGTACTTC	CASSLDLRGYGETQYF
TRBV4-2	NA	TRBJ1-6	few	TGTGCCAGCAGCCAAGTTTTTGGGGGCGCGAATTCACCCCTCCACTTT	CASSQVFGGANSPLHF
TRBV10-3	NA	TRBJ1-4	NA	TGTGCCATCGCGGCAGAGGCGGGGGAAAAACTGTTTTTT	CAIAAEAGEKLFF
TRBV15	TRBD1	TRBJ2-5	NA	TGTGCCACCAGCAGAGGTAACAGGGGGCGCGGAGAGACCCAGTACTTC	CATSRGNRGRGETQYF
TRBV7-2	TRBD2	TRBJ2-1	NA	TGTGCCAGCAGCCAAAGTAGCGGGACCCACATTCGGTTCTTC	CASSQSSGTHIRFF
TRBV5-1	TRBD1	TRBJ1-2	NA	TGCGCCAGCAGCTTTTCAGACAGGGCTCGTGGCTACACCTTC	CASSFSDRARGYTF
TRBV30	NA	TRBJ1-1	NA	TGTGCCTGGAGCCTGATAAGGGCCAGGGGGAACACTGAAGCTTTCTTT	CAWSLIRARGNTEAFF
TRBV15	TRBD2	TRBJ2-1	NA	TGTGCCACCAGCTCACTAGCGGCGACTGAAGTTGAGCAGTTCTTC	CATSSLAATEVEQFF
TRBV5-8	TRBD1	TRBJ1-2	NA	TGTGCCAGCAGCCTGAGGACAGGGGCTAACTATGGCTACACCTTC	CASSLRTGANYGYTF
TRBV7-3	TRBD2	TRBJ2-3	once	TGTGCCAGCAGCTTAAACCTAGCGGACCCGACAGATACGCAGTATTTT	CASSLNLADPTDTQYF
TRBV30	TRBD2	TRBJ2-3	NA	TGTGCCTGGACCCCAGGGCTAGCGGGAGGGGGTAGCACAGATACGCAGTATTTT	CAWTPGLAGGGSTDTQYF
TRBV7-9	NA	TRBJ2-3	NA	TGTGCCAGCAGCTTAGCGGTAAGCGCCCGGGATACGCAGTATTTT	CASSLAVSARDTQYF
TRBV5-1	NA	TRBJ2-7	NA	TGCGCCAGCAGCTTGGACATGACCTACGAGCAGTACTTC	CASSLDMTYEQYF
TRBV7-3	TRBD1	TRBJ2-3	NA	TGTGCCAGCAGCAAGGACAGGGAGAAAGATACGCAGTATTTT	CASSKDREKDTQYF
TRBV5-1	TRBD2	TRBJ2-1	NA	TGCGCCAGCAGCCCAGCGGGAGTTTACAATGAGCAGTTCTTC	CASSPAGVYNEQFF
TRBV5-1	NA	TRBJ1-4	few	TGCGCCAGCAGCCCCCCGGGGGCAACTAATGAAAAACTGTTTTTT	CASSPPGATNEKLFF
TRBV6-5	TRBD1	TRBJ1-1	NA	TGTGCCAGCAGTTGGGACAGGGTCGACACTGAAGCTTTCTTT	CASSWDRVDTEAFF
TRBV15	NA	TRBJ2-7	once	TGTGCCACCAGCTCCCCCCTTCGGCAGCGGGACGAGCAGTACTTC	CATSSPLRQRDEQYF
TRBV4-2	TRBD1	TRBJ1-3	NA	TGTGCCAGCAGCCTCCGGAGACAGGGCTCCCTCGGAAACACCATATATTTT	CASSLRRQGSLGNTIYF
TRBV19	TRBD1	TRBJ1-2	NA	TGTGCCAGTAGTATAGAAAAGGGGGCTCGGGGCGGCTACACCTTC	CASSIEKGARGGYTF
TRBV10-3	TRBD1	TRBJ1-4	NA	TGTGCCATCAGTGAGTCCGTCCCGGGACAGGGGTCTAATGAAAAACTGTTTTTT	CAISESVPGQGSNEKLFF
TRBV19	NA	TRBJ2-3	NA	TGTGCCAGTGGGGCTCTTAGCACAGATACGCAGTATTTT	CASGALSTDTQYF
TRBV28	NA	TRBJ1-2	once	TGTGCCAGCAGTTTAGGAGGAAACTATGGCTACACCTTC	CASSLGGNYGYTF
TRBV18	NA	TRBJ1-4	NA	TGTGCCAGCTCACAACAGGGTGGGGTCGGTGAAAAACTGTTTTTT	CASSQQGGVGEKLFF